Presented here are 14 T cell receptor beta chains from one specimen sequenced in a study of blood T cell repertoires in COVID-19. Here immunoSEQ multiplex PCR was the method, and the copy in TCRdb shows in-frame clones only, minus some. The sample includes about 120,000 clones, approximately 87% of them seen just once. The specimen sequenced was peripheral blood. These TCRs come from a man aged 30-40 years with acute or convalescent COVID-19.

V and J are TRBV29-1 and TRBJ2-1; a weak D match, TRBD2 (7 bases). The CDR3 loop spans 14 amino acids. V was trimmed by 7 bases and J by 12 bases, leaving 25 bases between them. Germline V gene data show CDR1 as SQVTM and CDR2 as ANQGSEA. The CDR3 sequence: CSASQGRGGQRQFF. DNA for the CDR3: TGCAGCGCCTCCCAAGGGAGGGGGGGGCAACGGCAGTTCTTC.

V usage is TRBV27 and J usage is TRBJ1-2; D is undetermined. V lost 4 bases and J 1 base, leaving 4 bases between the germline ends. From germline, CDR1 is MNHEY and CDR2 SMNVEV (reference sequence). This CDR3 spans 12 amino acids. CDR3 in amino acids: CASSSRNYGYTF. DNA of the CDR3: TGTGCCAGCAGTTCCCGTAACTATGGCTACACCTTC.

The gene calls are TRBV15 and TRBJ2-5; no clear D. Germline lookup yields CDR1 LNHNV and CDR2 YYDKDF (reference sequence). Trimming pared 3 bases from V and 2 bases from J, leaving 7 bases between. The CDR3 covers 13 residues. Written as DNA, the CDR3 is TGTGCCACCAGCAGTACCGGTCAAGAGACCCAGTACTTC. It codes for CATSSTGQETQYF.

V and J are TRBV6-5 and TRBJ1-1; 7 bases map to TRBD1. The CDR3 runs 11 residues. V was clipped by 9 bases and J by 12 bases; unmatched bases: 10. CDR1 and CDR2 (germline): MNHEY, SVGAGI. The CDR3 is CASGDRDKPFF. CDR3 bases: TGTGCCAGTGGCGACAGGGATAAACCTTTCTTT.

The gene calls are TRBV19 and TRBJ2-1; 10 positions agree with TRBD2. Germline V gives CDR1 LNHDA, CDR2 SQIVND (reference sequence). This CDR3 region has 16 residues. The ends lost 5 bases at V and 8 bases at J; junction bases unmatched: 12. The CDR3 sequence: CASSSRGTSVVDEQFF. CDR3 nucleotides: TGTGCCAGTAGTTCACGTGGGACTAGCGTCGTTGATGAGCAGTTCTTC. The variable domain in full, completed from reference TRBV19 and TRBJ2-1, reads DGGITQSPKYLFRKEGQNVTLSCEQNLNHDAMYWYRQDPGQGLRLIYYSQIVNDFQKGDIAEGYSVSREKKESFPLTVTSAQKNPTAFYLCASSSRGTSVVDEQFFGPGTRLTVL.

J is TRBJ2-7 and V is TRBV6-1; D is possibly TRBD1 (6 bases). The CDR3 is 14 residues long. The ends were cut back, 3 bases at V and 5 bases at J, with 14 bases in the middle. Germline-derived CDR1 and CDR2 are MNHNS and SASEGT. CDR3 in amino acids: CASSEGARTDEQYV. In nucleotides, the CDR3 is TGTGCCAGCAGTGAGGGGGCTAGAACGGACGAGCAGTACGTC.

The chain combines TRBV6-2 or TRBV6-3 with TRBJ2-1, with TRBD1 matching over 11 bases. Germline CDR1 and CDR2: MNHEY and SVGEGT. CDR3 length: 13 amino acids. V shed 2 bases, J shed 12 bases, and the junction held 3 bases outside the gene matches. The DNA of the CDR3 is TGTGCCAGCAGTTACGGACAGGGGGCGAGGCAGTTCTTC. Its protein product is CASSYGQGARQFF.

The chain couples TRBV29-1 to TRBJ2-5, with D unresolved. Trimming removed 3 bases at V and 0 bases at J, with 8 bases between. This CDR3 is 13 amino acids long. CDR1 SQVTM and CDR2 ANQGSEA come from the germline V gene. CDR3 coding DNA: TGCAGCGTTGAGACTCAATACCAAGAGACCCAGTACTTC. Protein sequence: CSVETQYQETQYF.

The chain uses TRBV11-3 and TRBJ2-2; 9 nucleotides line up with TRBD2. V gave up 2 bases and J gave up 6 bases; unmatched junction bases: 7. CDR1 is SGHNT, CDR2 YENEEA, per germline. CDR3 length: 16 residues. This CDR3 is CASSLRAGGPSGELFF. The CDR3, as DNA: TGTGCCAGCAGCTTACGGGCGGGAGGGCCTTCCGGGGAGCTGTTTTTT.

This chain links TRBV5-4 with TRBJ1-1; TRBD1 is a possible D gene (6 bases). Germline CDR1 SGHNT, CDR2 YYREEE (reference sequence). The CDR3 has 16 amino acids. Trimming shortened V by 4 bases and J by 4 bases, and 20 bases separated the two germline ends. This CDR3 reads CASSTKPTGDGTEAFF. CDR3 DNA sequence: TGTGCCAGCAGCACAAAGCCGACAGGCGACGGCACTGAAGCTTTCTTT.

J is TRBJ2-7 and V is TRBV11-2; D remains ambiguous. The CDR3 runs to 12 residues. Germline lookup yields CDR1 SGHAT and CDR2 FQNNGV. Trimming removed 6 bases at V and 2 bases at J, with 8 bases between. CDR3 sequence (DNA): TGTGCCAGCAGAGCTCTGACCTACGAGCAGTACTTC. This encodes CASRALTYEQYF.

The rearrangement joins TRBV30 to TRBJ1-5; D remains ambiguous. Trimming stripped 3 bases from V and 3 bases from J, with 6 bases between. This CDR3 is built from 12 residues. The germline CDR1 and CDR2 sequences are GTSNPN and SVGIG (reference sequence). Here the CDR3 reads CAWSFSNQPQHF. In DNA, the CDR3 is TGTGCCTGGAGCTTTTCCAATCAGCCCCAGCATTTT. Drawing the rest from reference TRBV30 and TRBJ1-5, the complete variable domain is SQTIHQWPATLVQPVGSPLSLECTVEGTSNPNLYWYRQAAGRGLQLLFYSVGIGQISSEVPQNLSASRPQDRQFILSSKKLLLSDSGFYLCAWSFSNQPQHFGDGTRLSIL.

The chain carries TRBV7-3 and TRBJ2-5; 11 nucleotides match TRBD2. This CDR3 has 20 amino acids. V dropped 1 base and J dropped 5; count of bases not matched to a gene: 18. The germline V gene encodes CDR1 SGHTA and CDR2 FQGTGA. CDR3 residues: CASSLKPSGGFAGSRETQYF. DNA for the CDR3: TGTGCCAGCAGCTTAAAGCCTAGCGGGGGGTTTGCCGGTTCTCGGGAGACCCAGTACTTC.

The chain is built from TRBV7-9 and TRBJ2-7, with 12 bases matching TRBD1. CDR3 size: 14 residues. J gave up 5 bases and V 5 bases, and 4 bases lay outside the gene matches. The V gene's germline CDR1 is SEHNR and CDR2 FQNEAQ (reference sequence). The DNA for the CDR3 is TGTGCCAGCAGCAGGGACAGGGGGCTTGACGAGCAGTACTTC. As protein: CASSRDRGLDEQYF.